This T cell receptor beta chain emerged from a study of Ad26.COV2.S vaccination and SARS-CoV-2 variants. Treatment meaning: about 20 received Ad26.COV2.S at low or high dose, single or two shots; about five received placebo; per-sample allocation not given. Samples were taken on day 63 after the first vaccine or placebo injection. Sequenced by immunoSEQ multiplex PCR; TCRdb stores in-frame clones only, minus some. Among about half a million clones listed, 80% to 90% were seen once. Material: peripheral blood, obtained in a trial of Ad26.COV2.S vaccine versus placebo. This clonotype was sampled from a person aged 18 to 65 who received the Ad26.COV2.S COVID-19 vaccine or a placebo.

The CDR3: CASSLYKAQETQYF. The CDR3 coding sequence is TGTGCCAGCAGCTTATACAAGGCTCAAGAGACCCAGTACTTC. The V gene is TRBV13, the J gene TRBJ2-5; no clear D. CDR1 is PRHDT, CDR2 FYEKMQ, per germline (reference sequence). CDR3 size: 14 residues. V was cut by 2 bases and J by 2 bases, with 9 bases left in between.